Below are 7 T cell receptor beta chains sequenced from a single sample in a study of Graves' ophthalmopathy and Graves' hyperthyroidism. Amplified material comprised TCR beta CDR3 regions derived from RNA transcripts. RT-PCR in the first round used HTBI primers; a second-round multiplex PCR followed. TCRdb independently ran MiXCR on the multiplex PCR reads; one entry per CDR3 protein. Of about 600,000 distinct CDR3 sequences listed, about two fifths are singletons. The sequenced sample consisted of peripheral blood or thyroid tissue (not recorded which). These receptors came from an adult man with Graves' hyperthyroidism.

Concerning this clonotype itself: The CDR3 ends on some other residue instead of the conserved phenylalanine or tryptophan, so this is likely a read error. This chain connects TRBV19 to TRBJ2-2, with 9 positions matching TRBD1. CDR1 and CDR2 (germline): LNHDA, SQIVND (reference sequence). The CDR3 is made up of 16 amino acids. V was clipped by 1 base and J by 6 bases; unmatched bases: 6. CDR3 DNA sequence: TGTGCCAGTAGTATAGTCTTAACAGGGGGCCCCGGGGAGCTGTTTTCT. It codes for CASSIVLTGGPGELFS.

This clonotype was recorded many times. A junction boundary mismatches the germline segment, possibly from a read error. For the CDR3, the DNA is TGTGCCATCAGTGAAGGGACAGCTCAATCCTTC. It codes for CAISEGTAQSF. The rearrangement joins TRBV10-3 to TRBJ1-2; the match to TRBD1 covers 7 bases. Looked up from germline, CDR1 is ENHRY and CDR2 is SYGVKD. This CDR3 comprises 11 residues.

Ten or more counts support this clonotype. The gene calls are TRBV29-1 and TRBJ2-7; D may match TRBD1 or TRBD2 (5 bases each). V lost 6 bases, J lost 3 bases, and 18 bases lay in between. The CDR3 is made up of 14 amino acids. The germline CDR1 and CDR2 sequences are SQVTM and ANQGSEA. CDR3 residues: CSVFDSGGFYEQYF. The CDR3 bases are TGCAGCGTATTCGACAGTGGAGGTTTCTACGAGCAGTACTTC.

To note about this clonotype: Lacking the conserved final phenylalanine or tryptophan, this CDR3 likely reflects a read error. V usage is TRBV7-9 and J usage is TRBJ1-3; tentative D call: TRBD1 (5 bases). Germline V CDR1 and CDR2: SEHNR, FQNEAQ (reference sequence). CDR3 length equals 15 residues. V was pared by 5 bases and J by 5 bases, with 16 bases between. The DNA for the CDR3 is TGTGCCAGCAGCGGGGGACCCTCTTCCAGAAACACCATATATCTT. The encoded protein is CASSGGPSSRNTIYL.

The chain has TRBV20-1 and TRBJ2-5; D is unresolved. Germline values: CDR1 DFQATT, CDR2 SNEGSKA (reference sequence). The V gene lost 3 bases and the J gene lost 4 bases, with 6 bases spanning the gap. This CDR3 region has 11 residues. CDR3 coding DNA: TGCAGTGCTAGGGAGCTAGAGACCCAGTACTTC. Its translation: CSARELETQYF.

DNA of the CDR3: TGTGCCTGGACACAGAGCTCTGGAAACACCATATATTTT. It codes for CAWTQSSGNTIYF. The gene calls are TRBV30 and TRBJ1-3; D unresolved. This CDR3 has 13 amino acids. The V gene lost 4 bases and the J gene lost 0 bases, with 7 bases spanning the gap. Germline values: CDR1 GTSNPN, CDR2 SVGIG (reference sequence). Drawing the rest from reference TRBV30 and TRBJ1-3, the complete variable domain is SQTIHQWPATLVQPVGSPLSLECTVEGTSNPNLYWYRQAAGRGLQLLFYSVGIGQISSEVPQNLSASRPQDRQFILSSKKLLLSDSGFYLCAWTQSSGNTIYFGEGSWLTVV.

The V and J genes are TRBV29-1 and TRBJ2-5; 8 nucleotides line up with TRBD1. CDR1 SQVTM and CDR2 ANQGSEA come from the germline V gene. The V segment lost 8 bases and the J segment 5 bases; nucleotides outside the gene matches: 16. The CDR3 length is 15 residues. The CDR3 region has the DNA TGCAGCTCTAGTTTCGGACAGGGAGGTGGGGAGACCCAGTACTTC. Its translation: CSSSFGQGGGETQYF.